This entry is about one T cell receptor beta chain. The antigen remains undetermined. These data originate in a study of cytomegalovirus exposure and HLA in healthy donors. The wider study: Unique TCRs numbering 75 million to 95 million, obtained from HLA-typed donors, made up an early data release.

The donors, nominally healthy at sampling, likely had unrecorded immune exposures. The PCR used 60 Vbeta and 13 Jbeta primers. The protocol was immunoSEQ multiplex PCR, while the TCRdb copy is restricted to in-frame clones and leaves out a portion. The repertoire holds under 150,000 clones, with 68% as singletons. Notes on the study in general: Common viral pathogens (according to a later analysis) appeared linked to several of the most significant clusters.

This clonotype was obtained from a man between 60 and 75 years old in good health and CMV-seronegative. Sequencing input: PBMCs.

CDR3 residues: CASSLEVRASYNEQFF. In DNA form, the CDR3 reads TGTGCCAGCAGTTTAGAGGTGAGGGCTTCCTACAATGAGCAGTTCTTC. The chain employs TRBV28 and TRBJ2-1; D possibly corresponds to TRBD2 (5 bases). The V gene lost 2 bases and the J gene lost 1 base, with 12 bases spanning the gap. Germline values: CDR1 MDHEN, CDR2 SYDVKM. The CDR3 contains 16 residues.